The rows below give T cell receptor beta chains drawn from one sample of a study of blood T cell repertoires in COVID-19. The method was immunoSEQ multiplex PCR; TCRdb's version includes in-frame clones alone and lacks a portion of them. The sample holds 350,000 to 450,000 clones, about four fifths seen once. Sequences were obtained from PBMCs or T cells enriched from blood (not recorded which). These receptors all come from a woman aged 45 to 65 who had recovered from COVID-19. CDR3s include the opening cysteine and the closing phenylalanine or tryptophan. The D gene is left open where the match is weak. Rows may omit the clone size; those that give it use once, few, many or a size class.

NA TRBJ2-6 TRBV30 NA TGTGCCTGTATTGACAGGGGACTATCTGGGGCCAACGTCCTGACTTTC CACIDRGLSGANVLTF
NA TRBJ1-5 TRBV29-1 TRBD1 TGCAGCGTTGCGGACAGGGGAAATCAGCCCCAGCATTTT CSVADRGNQPQHF
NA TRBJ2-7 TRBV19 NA TGTGCCAGTAGTCACGGGGGTGGCGAGCAGTACTTC CASSHGGGEQYF
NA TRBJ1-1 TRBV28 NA TGTGCCAGCAGTTTTGAGTTGAACACTGAAGCTTTCTTT CASSFELNTEAFF
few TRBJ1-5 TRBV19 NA TGTGCCAGTAGTGTCGACAGGCGGTATAGCAATCAGCCCCAGCATTTT CASSVDRRYSNQPQHF
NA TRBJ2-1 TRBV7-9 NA TGTGCCAGCAGCATAGCCGGGACAATTAATGAGCAGTTCTTC CASSIAGTINEQFF
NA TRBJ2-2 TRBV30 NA TGTGCCTGGAGTGTTAGCCTTGGAGGGTCTGGGGAGCTGTTTTTT CAWSVSLGGSGELFF
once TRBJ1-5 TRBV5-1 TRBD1 TGCGCCAGCAGTCCGTTCGGACAGGGCAGTCAGCCCCAGCATTTT CASSPFGQGSQPQHF
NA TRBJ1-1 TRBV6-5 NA TGTGCCAGCAGTAGGGGGATCCTGGTCACTGAAGCTTTCTTT CASSRGILVTEAFF
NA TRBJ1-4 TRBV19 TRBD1 TGTGCCAGTAGTATTACGGGGACAGGAGAAAAACTGTTTTTT CASSITGTGEKLFF
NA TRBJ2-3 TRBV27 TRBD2 TGTGCCAGCAGTTTATGGGCTAGCGGGGGGAAGGCAGATACGCAGTATTTT CASSLWASGGKADTQYF
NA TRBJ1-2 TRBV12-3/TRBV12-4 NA TGTGCCAGCAGTCGTCAGGGGCGGGAGGGCTACACCTTC CASSRQGREGYTF
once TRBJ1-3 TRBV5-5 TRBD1 TGTGCCAGCGGAAGGACAGGGCGGGAAAACACCATATATTTT CASGRTGRENTIYF
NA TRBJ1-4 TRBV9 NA TGTGCCAGCAGCGTTGGGCCAGGGTGGGGGGATGAAAAACTGTTTTTT CASSVGPGWGDEKLFF
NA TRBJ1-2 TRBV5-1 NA TGCGCCAGCAGCCCGCAGACAGGTCAAGATGGCTACACCTTC CASSPQTGQDGYTF
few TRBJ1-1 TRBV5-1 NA TGCGCCAGCAGCTTGGGGACAGCAGGAGACACTGAAGCTTTCTTT CASSLGTAGDTEAFF
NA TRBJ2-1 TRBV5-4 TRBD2 TGTGCCAGCAGTTTCCCGGGACTAGCGGGAGGCAACAATGAGCAGTTCTTC CASSFPGLAGGNNEQFF
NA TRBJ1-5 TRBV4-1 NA TGCGCCAGCAGCCAAGTTTCAGGGGACAATCAGCCCCAGCATTTT CASSQVSGDNQPQHF
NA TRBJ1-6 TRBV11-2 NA TGTGCCAGCAGCCGACAGAACTATAATTCACCCCTCCACTTT CASSRQNYNSPLHF
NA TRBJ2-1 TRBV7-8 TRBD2 TGTGCCAGCAGCTTAGACGACGGACTAGCAATCAATGAGCAGTTCTTC CASSLDDGLAINEQFF
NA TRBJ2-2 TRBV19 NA TGTGCCAGTAGTAGTCCCGGGGGTAGTTCCACCGGGGAGCTGTTTTTT CASSSPGGSSTGELFF
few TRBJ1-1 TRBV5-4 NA TGTGCCAGCAGCTCCCGGGCCCCGGCGGGGACTGAAGCTTTCTTT CASSSRAPAGTEAFF